The clone carrying this T cell receptor (beta chain) was counted ten times or more. Its antigen is unidentified. This record comes from a study of T cells in Graves' hyperthyroidism and ophthalmopathy. The CDR3 regions of TCR beta were amplified from RNA transcripts. The HTBI set primed first-round TCR CDR3 RT-PCR. MiXCR, applied by TCRdb to the multiplex PCR reads, yields one record per CDR3 protein. The sample consists of about 520,000 distinct CDR3 sequences, around 22% of them appearing once. PBMCs were collected from an approximately 9 ml volume of fresh peripheral blood. This CDR3 region has 14 residues. V was shortened by 7 bases and J by 2 bases, with 15 bases between the two germline ends. Germline V gene lookup returns CDR1 MDHEN and CDR2 SYDVKM. Study-level points and caveats: Most expanded thyroid clonotypes above 0.001 recurred in blood. Model predictions of ophthalmopathy came a median roughly 6.7 months before onset.

The clonotype comes from a woman in her twenties or thirties with Graves' ophthalmopathy. Sequenced input: blood. The rearrangement uses TRBV28 and TRBJ2-7, with D perhaps TRBD1 (6 bases). For the CDR3, the DNA is TGTGCCAGCATATCGGGGACATCTACCTACGAGCAGTACTTC. It is translated as CASISGTSTYEQYF.